This paragraph covers one TCR beta chain sequence. This specimen belongs to a study of cytomegalovirus exposure and HLA in healthy donors. 60 Vbeta and 13 Jbeta primers were used in PCR. Only in-frame clones appear in the TCRdb table, and some are missing; sequencing was by immunoSEQ multiplex PCR. This table has just over 80,000 clones, around 81% appearing once. Trimming stripped 5 bases from V and 4 bases from J, with 9 bases between. Germline lookup yields CDR1 WSHSY and CDR2 SAAADI. The CDR3 totals 12 residues. J is TRBJ2-7 and V is TRBV10-2; a possible D gene is TRBD2 (5 bases). The source of this sequence is a man between 18 and 35 years old in good health and CMV-seropositive. The sequenced sample was PBMCs. The DNA of the CDR3 is TGCGCCAGCAGTAGTCGAGGGTACGAGCAGTACTTC. Protein sequence: CASSSRGYEQYF.